This T cell receptor beta chain was documented in a study of T cells in Graves' hyperthyroidism and ophthalmopathy. Study conclusions and caveats: With a median lead of about 6.9 months before onset, the model predicted ophthalmopathy.

Researchers took RNA transcripts and amplified the TCR beta CDR3 regions from them. During a first-round RT-PCR of the TCR CDR3, the HTBI primer set was used. TCRdb independently ran MiXCR on the multiplex PCR reads; one entry per CDR3 protein. Of roughly 600,000 distinct CDR3 sequences detected, more than 14% appear once; the ten largest clones hold under 15%. Ophthalmopathy patients showed a Clinical Activity Score of at least 3, NOSPECS grade of at least 4 and duration under 3 months. This clonotype was seen repeatedly, ten times or more. Its antigen remains unidentified. The CDR3 contains 15 residues. In germline, CDR1 is SNHLY, CDR2 FYNNEI. V lost 2 bases and J lost 5; bases outside the gene matches: 4.

This TCR was sampled from a woman in her 50s with Graves' ophthalmopathy. Sequencing used blood. The rearrangement uses TRBV2 and TRBJ2-1; 9 positions agree with TRBD2. In DNA, the CDR3 is TGTGCCAGCAGTGAACGGGCTAGCGGGAACAATGAGCAGTTCTTC. Translating it yields CASSERASGNNEQFF.